A single sample is the source of the 31 T cell receptor beta chains below, sequenced in a study of blood T cells in healthy people across ages. A second roughly 7 to 11 cycle PCR used barcoded and J-beta primers. One entry per CDR3 protein results from TCRdb running MiXCR on the 5' RACE reads. The sample carries fewer than 800,000 distinct CDR3 sequences, just under 25% recorded once. These same records also appear under a second study, on T cells of mothers and their children.

Sequencing was done on a sample of blood. The receptor set was obtained from a boy aged 10-17 years in good health.

CDR3 protein: CSASGLASTDTQYF. CDR3 DNA: TGCAGTGCTAGCGGGCTAGCGAGCACAGATACGCAGTATTTT. J is TRBJ2-3 and V is TRBV20-1; D possibly corresponds to TRBD2 (6 bases). CDR3 length: 14 amino acids. V was trimmed by 3 bases and J by 0 bases, leaving 10 bases between them. Germline CDR1 is DFQATT and CDR2 is SNEGSKA (reference sequence).

A few counts support this clonotype. The chain carries TRBV12-3 or TRBV12-4 and TRBJ1-1; D is perhaps TRBD1 (5 bases). Trimming removed 6 bases at V and 0 bases at J, with 20 bases between. CDR3 size: 17 residues. CDR3 bases: TGTGCCAGCAGAACTGATTCCATGGGACGGCTGAACACTGAAGCTTTCTTT. The encoded protein is CASRTDSMGRLNTEAFF.

The rearrangement links TRBV10-2 to TRBJ2-5; 9 bases are a match to TRBD2. V gave up 6 bases and J gave up 5 bases; unmatched junction bases: 10. The CDR3 extends over 15 amino acids. CDR1 is WSHSY and CDR2 is SAAADI in the germline V gene. The CDR3 DNA follows: TGCGCCAGCAGAGTTTCACTTAGCGGGGGCGAGACCCAGTACTTC. Amino acid sequence: CASRVSLSGGETQYF.

This clonotype turned up a few times. The J gene is TRBJ2-5, the V gene TRBV7-2; 10 nucleotides agree with TRBD1. J was trimmed by 4 bases and V by 5 bases; bases with no gene match: 7. The CDR3 extends over 15 amino acids. Germline V gene lookup returns CDR1 SGHTA and CDR2 FQGNSA. This CDR3 is CASSTGTGAGETQYF. The CDR3 DNA follows: TGTGCCAGCAGCACCGGGACAGGGGCTGGAGAGACCCAGTACTTC. The complete variable domain, with remaining parts taken from reference TRBV7-2 and TRBJ2-5, reads GAGVSQSPSNKVTEKGKDVELRCDPISGHTALYWYRQSLGQGLEFLIYFQGNSAPDKSGLPSDRFSAERTGGSVSTLTIQRTQQEDSAVYLCASSTGTGAGETQYFGPGTRLLVL.

The J gene is TRBJ2-7, the V gene TRBV29-1; D possibly corresponds to TRBD1 (6 bases). The CDR3 contains 13 residues. Germline loops: CDR1 SQVTM, CDR2 ANQGSEA. The ends were cut back, 6 bases at V and 6 bases at J, with 18 bases in the middle. CDR3: CSVGTGIATEQYF. The CDR3 DNA follows: TGCAGCGTGGGTACAGGGATTGCTACCGAGCAGTACTTC.

The chain combines TRBV6-2 or TRBV6-3 with TRBJ2-1, with 10 bases that match TRBD2. J lost 9 bases, V lost 4 bases, and 6 bases had no gene match. The V gene's germline CDR1 is MNHEY and CDR2 SVGEGT. This CDR3 has 14 residues. DNA for the CDR3: TGTGCCAGCAGTTGCCTAGCGGGAGCGGGTGAGCAGTTCTTC. This translates into CASSCLAGAGEQFF.

In DNA form, the CDR3 reads TGCGCCAGCAGCTCCACGACTAGCGGGGGGATGAATGAGCAGTTCTTC. Protein product: CASSSTTSGGMNEQFF. The rearrangement joins TRBV5-1 to TRBJ2-1; 13 bases are shared with TRBD2. Germline lookup yields CDR1 SGHRS and CDR2 YFSETQ. The ends lost 3 bases at V and 7 bases at J; junction bases unmatched: 7. CDR3 length: 16 amino acids.

The chain uses TRBV24-1 and TRBJ2-3; D is unclear. The CDR3 covers 15 residues. V lost 3 bases, J lost 2 bases, and 11 bases lay in between. CDR1 is KGHDR and CDR2 is SFDVKD in the germline V gene. The CDR3 spells CATSDGGRYTDTQYF. CDR3 sequence (DNA): TGTGCCACCAGTGATGGTGGCAGATACACAGATACGCAGTATTTT.

The V call is TRBV29-1, the J call TRBJ2-1; 10 nucleotides agree with TRBD1. The V gene end was trimmed by 7 bases and the J gene end by 10 bases; junction bases not matched to a gene: 10. This CDR3 region has 13 residues. Germline CDR1 reads SQVTM; CDR2 reads ANQGSEA. CDR3 protein: CSADGTGAIEQFF. The CDR3 nucleotides are TGCAGCGCCGACGGGACAGGGGCCATAGAGCAGTTCTTC.

This clonotype was detected only a few times. The chain has TRBV3-1 and TRBJ2-1; 10 nucleotides match TRBD1. This CDR3 contains 18 residues. Germline V gives CDR1 LGHDT, CDR2 YNNKEL (reference sequence). V trimming: 4 bases; J trimming: 6 bases; junction bases outside the gene matches: 15. The CDR3 DNA reads as TGTGCCAGCAGCCCCAAGCGACCTGACAGGGGGCAGTTCAATGAGCAGTTCTTC. This encodes CASSPKRPDRGQFNEQFF.

This clonotype has more than one count but fewer than ten. This rearrangement joins TRBV20-1 to TRBJ1-2, with D hard to call. CDR3 length: 11 residues. V was cut by 4 bases and J by 3 bases, with 6 bases left in between. In germline, CDR1 is DFQATT, CDR2 SNEGSKA (reference sequence). CDR3 nucleotide sequence: TGCAGTGCTATTTTTGACTATGGCTACACCTTC. Its protein is CSAIFDYGYTF.

In its sample, this clonotype was seen a few times. The J gene is TRBJ2-5, the V gene TRBV5-4, with D unclear. The end of the DNA aligns better with TRBJ2-1, so the J call may be wrong. CDR1 and CDR2 (germline): SGHNT, YYREEE (reference sequence). The CDR3 covers 14 residues. This CDR3 reads CASSLVQTDNEQFF. CDR3 coding DNA: TGTGCCAGCAGCTTGGTACAGACCGACAATGAGCAGTTCTTC.

This chain links TRBV18 with TRBJ2-2; TRBD2 matches 7 bases. With 3 bases clipped from V and 0 bases from J, the junction kept 7 bases outside the gene matches. CDR1 and CDR2 from the germline V gene are KGHSH and LQKENI. CDR3 size: 17 residues. Written as DNA, the CDR3 is TGTGCCAGCTCACCGGAGTTGGCGGGGGCGAACACCGGGGAGCTGTTTTTT. Encoded protein: CASSPELAGANTGELFF.

This clonotype was detected a few times. The chain recombines TRBV5-6 with TRBJ2-3; D uncertain. Trimming shortened V by 4 bases and J by 1 base, and 10 bases separated the two germline ends. The CDR3 runs to 14 residues. Germline V gene sequence: CDR1 SGHDT, CDR2 YYEEEE. CDR3 amino acids: CASSKGPGTDTQYF. The CDR3 DNA reads TGTGCCAGCAGCAAAGGACCCGGCACAGATACGCAGTATTTT.

This clonotype was detected only a few times. The chain carries TRBV28 and TRBJ2-5; tentative D call: TRBD1 (5 bases). The DNA end favors TRBJ2-1, so the J call may be wrong. The germline gives CDR1 MDHEN, CDR2 SYDVKM. The CDR3 consists of 17 residues. The CDR3 nucleotides read TGTGCCAGCAGTTTAAGGATGGACATTAGGGGTGATGGGGAGCAGTTCTTC. Its translation: CASSLRMDIRGDGEQFF.

This clonotype has a handful of counts. The chain couples TRBV7-2 to TRBJ1-2; perhaps TRBD1 as D (6 bases). V lost 1 base to trimming and J lost 7 bases, with 10 bases between them. Germline V lookup: CDR1 SGHTA, CDR2 FQGNSA. The CDR3 covers 13 residues. In nucleotides, the CDR3 is TGTGCCAGCAGCTTAGTGCAGGGGCTTGGCTACACCTTC. It is translated as CASSLVQGLGYTF.

The J gene is TRBJ2-5, the V gene TRBV12-3 or TRBV12-4; D is possibly TRBD1 (6 bases). The CDR3 sequence is 14 residues long. V shed 7 bases and J shed 5 bases, with 17 bases lying between them. The CDR3 sequence is CASTRSGARETQYF. In nucleotides, the CDR3 is TGTGCCAGCACCCGTTCAGGGGCGCGGGAGACCCAGTACTTC.

This clonotype has more than one count but fewer than ten. A junction end diverges from the germline sequence, so it may reflect a read error. The chain joins TRBV29-1 to TRBJ2-2, with a weak D call TRBD2 (6 bases). This CDR3 is 13 amino acids long. Germline CDR1 and CDR2: SQVTM and ANQGSEA. The CDR3 loop is CSVLQSNTGGLFF. The DNA for the CDR3 is TGCAGCGTTCTACAATCGAACACCGGGGGGCTGTTTTTT.

In this sample, this clonotype turned up a few times. The chain couples TRBV29-1 to TRBJ2-1; D unclear. V dropped 4 bases and J dropped 7 bases, with 20 bases sitting between them. The CDR3 loop spans 15 amino acids. The germline CDR1 and CDR2 sequences are SQVTM and ANQGSEA. The CDR3 loop reads CSVAPGISRMNEQFF. The CDR3 region has the DNA TGCAGCGTTGCCCCAGGAATTTCTAGGATGAATGAGCAGTTCTTC.

This clonotype has just one count. The J gene is TRBJ2-1, the V gene TRBV11-2; D remains unclear. The germline CDR1 and CDR2 sequences are SGHAT and FQNNGV. The length of the CDR3 is 14 residues. V was shortened by 4 bases and J by 5 bases, with 12 bases between the two germline ends. The CDR3 here is CASSYGSPHNEQFF. CDR3 DNA sequence: TGTGCCAGCAGCTACGGCTCCCCCCACAATGAGCAGTTCTTC.

This clonotype was seen a few times. The V call is TRBV5-1, the J call TRBJ2-1; possible D gene TRBD2, 5 bases. Trimming left V 4 bases short and J 0 bases short, with 11 bases between. The CDR3 consists of 15 residues. CDR1 and CDR2 (germline): SGHRS, YFSETQ. The CDR3 sequence is CASSKGLASYNEQFF. The CDR3 DNA reads as TGCGCCAGCAGCAAAGGACTGGCCTCCTACAATGAGCAGTTCTTC.

The gene calls are TRBV5-5 and TRBJ2-1; 7 positions agree with TRBD2. The CDR3 runs to 17 residues. The germline gives CDR1 SGHKS, CDR2 YYEKEE (reference sequence). V lost 0 bases, J lost 2 bases, and 8 bases stayed unmatched. For the CDR3, the DNA is TGTGCCAGCAGCTTGGGGACTAGTAGCCTTACCTACAATGAGCAGTTCTTC. Translated, it gives CASSLGTSSLTYNEQFF.

The genes are TRBV5-1 and TRBJ1-6, with D possibly matching TRBD1 (6 bases). This CDR3 is built from 14 residues. Trimming removed 2 bases from V and 8 bases from J, with 11 bases in between. Per the germline V gene, CDR1 is SGHRS and CDR2 is YFSETQ. CDR3 in amino acids: CASSFRGWDSPLHF. The CDR3 DNA is TGCGCCAGCAGCTTCAGGGGCTGGGATTCACCCCTCCACTTT.

This clonotype was found a few times. The chain couples TRBV5-6 to TRBJ2-2, with 8 bases matching TRBD2. This CDR3 spans 14 amino acids. Germline CDR1 SGHDT, CDR2 YYEEEE. Trimming removed 4 bases from V and 6 bases from J; junction bases left unmatched: 5. The DNA for the CDR3 is TGTGCCAGCAGCCCGGGGGGGCCATCCGGGGAGCTGTTTTTT. It encodes CASSPGGPSGELFF.

This clonotype was observed a few times. The V gene is TRBV6-2 or TRBV6-3, the J gene TRBJ1-4; TRBD1 aligns across 7 bases. This CDR3 is built from 15 residues. J gave up 1 base and V 6 bases, and 5 bases lay outside the gene matches. The V gene's germline CDR1 is MNHEY and CDR2 SVGEGT. The CDR3 nucleotides read TGTGCCAGCAGACCGTACAGGGGAACTAATGAAAAACTGTTTTTT. Translation: CASRPYRGTNEKLFF.

For this clonotype: Given the absence of the conserved phenylalanine or tryptophan at the CDR3 end, a read error is likely. The CDR3 reads CATSVEGLETQYL. The CDR3 coding sequence is TGTGCCACCAGTGTCGAGGGTTTGGAGACCCAGTACCTC. V is TRBV24-1 and J is TRBJ2-5, with D maybe TRBD2 (5 bases). CDR1 KGHDR and CDR2 SFDVKD come from the germline V gene. The CDR3 loop spans 13 amino acids. V was shortened by 5 bases and J by 5 bases, with 11 bases between the two germline ends.

This clonotype was counted only a few times. The chain combines TRBV29-1 with TRBJ2-1; 7 bases are shared with TRBD2. The trim removed 1 base at V and 4 bases at J, leaving 13 bases unmatched. Per germline, CDR1 SQVTM and CDR2 ANQGSEA. The CDR3 loop spans 17 amino acids. The CDR3 bases are TGCAGCGTTGAAGGACCTAGCCAGCGGGACTTTTACAATGAGCAGTTCTTC. Protein sequence: CSVEGPSQRDFYNEQFF.

This chain uses TRBV12-3 or TRBV12-4 with TRBJ2-2; the D gene is possibly TRBD1 (5 bases). The CDR3 runs to 12 residues. Trimming took 8 bases from V and 1 from J, leaving 5 bases between them. CDR3 sequence (DNA): TGTGCCAGCGGACAGAACACCGGGGAGCTGTTTTTT. It specifies CASGQNTGELFF.

This chain links TRBV20-1 with TRBJ2-5; maybe TRBD1 (5 bases). Germline CDR1 and CDR2: DFQATT and SNEGSKA (reference sequence). The CDR3 consists of 16 residues. Deletions cut 0 bases from V and 1 base from J, with 15 bases between. The CDR3 sequence is CSARDPFRGSQETQYF. CDR3 nucleotides: TGCAGTGCTAGAGATCCGTTTAGGGGCTCCCAAGAGACCCAGTACTTC.

The gene calls are TRBV4-2 and TRBJ2-1; 8 positions agree with TRBD1. CDR3 length: 15 residues. J gave up 6 bases and V 1 base, and 5 bases lay outside the gene matches. Germline CDR1 LGHNA, CDR2 YNFKEQ. CDR3 bases: TGTGCCAGCAGCCAAGGGGACGGACAGGGCAATGAGCAGTTCTTC. Translated, it gives CASSQGDGQGNEQFF.

The J gene is TRBJ1-2, the V gene TRBV5-6; 11 bases match TRBD1. This CDR3 spans 15 amino acids. The V and J ends lost 4 bases and 8 bases, in that order; junction bases with no gene match: 10. CDR1 is SGHDT and CDR2 is YYEEEE in the germline V gene. CDR3 loop: CASSAGTGGDWGYTF. CDR3 DNA: TGTGCCAGCAGCGCCGGGACAGGGGGAGATTGGGGCTACACCTTC.